These 19 T cell receptor beta chains were all obtained from the same sample, sequenced in a study of T cell changes during pregnancy in multiple sclerosis. Sequenced by immunoSEQ multiplex PCR; TCRdb stores in-frame clones only, minus some. The repertoire consists of about 72,000 clones, with 91% occurring once and the leading ten covering 0.86%. The specimen was peripheral blood, collected in the second trimester of pregnancy. All receptors derive from a female donor with multiple sclerosis, enrolled in a pregnancy study.

The rearrangement uses TRBV7-2 and TRBJ1-1; 7 positions agree with TRBD1. With V trimmed by 5 bases and J by 1 base, 13 bases remained unmatched. This CDR3 has 17 residues. Germline lookup yields CDR1 SGHTA and CDR2 FQGNSA. CDR3 amino acids: CASSPRPLGTENTEAFF. The CDR3 bases are TGTGCCAGCAGCCCCCGGCCTTTAGGGACAGAGAACACTGAAGCTTTCTTT.

This clone was observed a single time. The chain couples TRBV30 to TRBJ2-7, with TRBD2 matching 9 bases. The germline V gene has CDR1 GTSNPN and CDR2 SVGIG (reference sequence). V gave up 5 bases and J gave up 3 bases; unmatched junction bases: 17. This CDR3 spans 17 amino acids. The CDR3 spells CAWDEGTSRILGYEQYF. CDR3 bases: TGTGCCTGGGATGAAGGGACTAGCCGGATTTTGGGCTACGAGCAGTACTTC. Full variable domain (remainder filled in from reference TRBV30 and TRBJ2-7): SQTIHQWPATLVQPVGSPLSLECTVEGTSNPNLYWYRQAAGRGLQLLFYSVGIGQISSEVPQNLSASRPQDRQFILSSKKLLLSDSGFYLCAWDEGTSRILGYEQYFGPGTRLTVT.

The J gene is TRBJ1-5, the V gene TRBV27, with 9 bases lining up with TRBD1. Germline values: CDR1 MNHEY, CDR2 SMNVEV (reference sequence). V trimming: 4 bases; J trimming: 4 bases; junction bases outside the gene matches: 2. The CDR3 contains 14 residues. The CDR3 protein is CASSSGTGNQPQHF. CDR3 DNA: TGTGCCAGCAGTTCCGGGACAGGGAATCAGCCCCAGCATTTT.

This clone has just one count. CDR3 sequence (DNA): TGTGCCAGCAGCTTGAACAGGGGGCAGCCCCAGCATTTT. Translation: CASSLNRGQPQHF. The chain couples TRBV7-3 to TRBJ1-5; TRBD1 aligns across 8 bases. The J segment lost 7 bases and the V segment lost 3 bases, leaving 2 bases of the junction unmatched. Germline V gene data show CDR1 as SGHTA and CDR2 as FQGTGA. CDR3 size: 13 residues.

The chain couples TRBV29-1 to TRBJ1-2; 7 nucleotides align to TRBD1. Germline trimming cut 8 bases from V and 4 bases from J; bases unmatched to any gene: 10. Germline assignment: CDR1 SQVTM and CDR2 ANQGSEA. The CDR3 totals 13 residues. Written as DNA, the CDR3 is TGCAGCACAAGGACAGGCTCCTCCTATGGCTACACCTTC. Protein sequence: CSTRTGSSYGYTF.

The V and J genes are TRBV11-3 and TRBJ2-5; TRBD2 matches at 9 bases. The CDR3 loop spans 15 amino acids. After removal of 5 bases from V and 6 bases from J, the junction contained 10 bases not matched to a gene. Germline V gives CDR1 SGHNT, CDR2 YENEEA. CDR3 bases: TGTGCCAGCAGCCAAGGTAGCGGGGGCCGACAGACCCAGTACTTC. Encoded protein: CASSQGSGGRQTQYF.

The chain couples TRBV19 to TRBJ1-1, with 9 bases aligning to TRBD1. This CDR3 has 13 amino acids. The trim removed 7 bases at V and 10 bases at J, leaving 10 bases unmatched. Germline-derived CDR1 and CDR2 are LNHDA and SQIVND (reference sequence). The CDR3 loop reads CASNLGQGRAAFF. In DNA, the CDR3 is TGTGCCAGTAACCTCGGACAGGGGAGGGCAGCTTTCTTT.

The genes are TRBV5-4 and TRBJ2-7, with 7 bases lining up with TRBD2. The CDR3 consists of 14 residues. Germline V gene lookup returns CDR1 SGHNT and CDR2 YYREEE (reference sequence). The V and J ends lost 0 bases and 2 bases, in that order; junction bases with no gene match: 2. The CDR3 reads CASSLAGGTYEQYF. CDR3 DNA: TGTGCCAGCAGCTTGGCGGGGGGTACCTACGAGCAGTACTTC. The variable domain in full, completed from reference TRBV5-4 and TRBJ2-7, reads ETGVTQSPTHLIKTRGQQVTLRCSSQSGHNTVSWYQQALGQGPQFIFQYYREEENGRGNFPPRFSGLQFPNYSSELNVNALELDDSALYLCASSLAGGTYEQYFGPGTRLTVT.

V gene TRBV4-3 combines with J gene TRBJ1-6; D possibly corresponds to TRBD1 (5 bases). Per the germline V gene, CDR1 is LGHNA and CDR2 is YSLEER. The CDR3 loop spans 15 amino acids. Trimming removed 3 bases at V and 8 bases at J, with 14 bases between. The DNA for the CDR3 is TGCGCCAGCAGCCATTTACAGGCTATTGATTCACCCCTCCACTTT. It codes for CASSHLQAIDSPLHF.

The chain recombines TRBV19 with TRBJ2-1; the match to TRBD1 covers 10 bases. Germline values: CDR1 LNHDA, CDR2 SQIVND (reference sequence). The CDR3 length is 16 residues. The J segment lost 9 bases and the V segment lost 3 bases, leaving 11 bases of the junction unmatched. CDR3 bases: TGTGCCAGTAGTATCCCCCGGGACAGGGGTCGGGTTGAGCAGTTCTTC. Translated: CASSIPRDRGRVEQFF.

The chain couples TRBV4-1 to TRBJ2-7; D is ambiguous. Trimming removed 3 bases from V and 2 bases from J, with 8 bases in between. This CDR3 has 13 residues. Looked up from germline, CDR1 is MGHRA and CDR2 is YSYEKL. The CDR3: CASSHDWPYEQYF. CDR3 DNA: TGCGCCAGCAGCCATGACTGGCCCTACGAGCAGTACTTC.

The V and J genes are TRBV4-2 and TRBJ1-4; the match to TRBD1 covers 10 bases. CDR3 length equals 14 residues. Germline V gene data show CDR1 as LGHNA and CDR2 as YNFKEQ. The ends lost 6 bases at V and 6 bases at J; junction bases unmatched: 4. As DNA, the CDR3 is TGTGCCAGCAGTCTCGGGACAGGGGATGAAAAACTGTTTTTT. It is translated as CASSLGTGDEKLFF.

The chain joins TRBV19 to TRBJ2-5, with D possibly matching TRBD2 (6 bases). V was shortened by 10 bases and J by 5 bases, with 8 bases between the two germline ends. The germline gives CDR1 LNHDA, CDR2 SQIVND (reference sequence). The CDR3 totals 10 residues. The CDR3 protein is CATRGETQYF. In DNA, the CDR3 is TGTGCCACCCGGGGGGAGACCCAGTACTTC.

V and J are TRBV7-8 and TRBJ2-3; tentatively, D is TRBD1 (6 bases). CDR1 and CDR2 (germline): SGHVS, FQNEAQ. Deletions cut 2 bases from V and 11 bases from J, with 14 bases between. This CDR3 contains 13 residues. DNA of the CDR3: TGTGCCAGCAGCTTACGTCCAGGACAGAGGCAGTATTTT. Translated: CASSLRPGQRQYF.

This chain joins TRBV7-2 and TRBJ2-3, with 8 positions matching TRBD2. This CDR3 comprises 15 residues. Trimming took 7 bases from V and 7 from J; bases not matched to a gene: 13. The V gene's germline CDR1 is SGHTA and CDR2 FQGNSA. CDR3 bases: TGTGCCAGCAAAGACCGGGGGGGCACCCCTAATACGCAGTATTTT. It encodes CASKDRGGTPNTQYF.

As DNA, the CDR3 is TGTGCCAGTAGTATAAGTGGGGTAGGGCAGCGGCGTCAGCCCCAGCATTTT. Translating it yields CASSISGVGQRRQPQHF. This chain connects TRBV19 to TRBJ1-5; D unresolved. CDR1 is LNHDA and CDR2 is SQIVND in the germline V gene (reference sequence). The CDR3 length is 17 residues. Trimming removed 2 bases at V and 6 bases at J, with 20 bases between.

This chain uses TRBV7-2 with TRBJ2-1, with D tentatively TRBD2 (6 bases). This CDR3 region has 12 residues. From germline, CDR1 is SGHTA and CDR2 FQGNSA. V was shortened by 4 bases and J by 5 bases, with 6 bases between the two germline ends. CDR3 in amino acids: CASSWGDNEQFF. In DNA form, the CDR3 reads TGTGCCAGCAGCTGGGGGGACAATGAGCAGTTCTTC.

This chain connects TRBV5-6 to TRBJ2-7; D remains unclear. The CDR3 runs 14 residues. The germline V and J ends were trimmed by 5 bases and 1 base, with 13 bases remaining between them. Germline CDR1 and CDR2: SGHDT and YYEEEE. CDR3 DNA sequence: TGTGCCAGCAGTTTACCAGGAACTTCCTACGAGCAGTACTTC. Its protein product is CASSLPGTSYEQYF. The whole variable domain, remainder taken from reference TRBV5-6 and TRBJ2-7, is DAGVTQSPTHLIKTRGQQVTLRCSPKSGHDTVSWYQQALGQGPQFIFQYYEEEERQRGNFPDRFSGHQFPNYSSELNVNALLLGDSALYLCASSLPGTSYEQYFGPGTRLTVT.

The sample holds one count of this clone. The chain employs TRBV28 and TRBJ1-4, with 7 bases that match TRBD1. J gave up 4 bases and V 2 bases, and 7 bases lay outside the gene matches. Germline CDR1 reads MDHEN; CDR2 reads SYDVKM. The CDR3 contains 16 residues. Here the CDR3 DNA reads TGTGCCAGCAGTTTAATTGAGGGACAGAGTAATGAAAAACTGTTTTTT. It translates to CASSLIEGQSNEKLFF.